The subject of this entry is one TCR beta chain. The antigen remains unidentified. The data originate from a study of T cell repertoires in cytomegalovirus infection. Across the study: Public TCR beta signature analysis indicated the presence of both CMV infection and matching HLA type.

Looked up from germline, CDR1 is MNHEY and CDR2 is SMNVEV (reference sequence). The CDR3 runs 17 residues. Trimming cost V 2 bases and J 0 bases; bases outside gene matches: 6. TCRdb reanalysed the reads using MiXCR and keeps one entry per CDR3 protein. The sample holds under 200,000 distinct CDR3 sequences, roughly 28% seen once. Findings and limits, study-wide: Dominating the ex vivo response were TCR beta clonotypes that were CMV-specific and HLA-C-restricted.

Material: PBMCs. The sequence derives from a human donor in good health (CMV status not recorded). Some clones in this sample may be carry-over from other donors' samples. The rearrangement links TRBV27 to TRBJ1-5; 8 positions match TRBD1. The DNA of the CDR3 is TGTGCCAGCAGTTTACGAGGACAGGGCGATAGCAATCAGCCCCAGCATTTT. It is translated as CASSLRGQGDSNQPQHF.